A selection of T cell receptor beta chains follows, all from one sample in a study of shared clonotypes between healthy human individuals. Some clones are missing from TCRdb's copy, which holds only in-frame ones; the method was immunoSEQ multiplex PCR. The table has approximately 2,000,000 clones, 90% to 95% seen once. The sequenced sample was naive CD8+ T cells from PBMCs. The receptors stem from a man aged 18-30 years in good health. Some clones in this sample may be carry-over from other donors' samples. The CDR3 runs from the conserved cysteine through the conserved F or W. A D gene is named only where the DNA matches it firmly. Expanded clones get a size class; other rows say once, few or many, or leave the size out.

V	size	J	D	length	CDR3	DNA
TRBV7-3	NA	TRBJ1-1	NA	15	CASSLGGTLNTEAFF	TGTGCCAGCAGCCTAGGGGGGACTCTGAACACTGAAGCTTTCTTT
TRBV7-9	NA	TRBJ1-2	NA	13	CAAYLDGPACYTF	TGTGCCGCCTACCTTGACGGCCCAGCGTGCTACACCTTC
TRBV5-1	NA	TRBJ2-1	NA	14	CASSLGEANNEQFF	TGCGCCAGCAGCTTGGGTGAAGCAAACAATGAGCAGTTCTTC
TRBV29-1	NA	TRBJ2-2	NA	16	CSVVLSGHGATGELFF	TGCAGCGTTGTACTTAGTGGGCATGGTGCGACCGGGGAGCTGTTTTTT
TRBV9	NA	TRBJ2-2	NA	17	CASSTPLVTQNTGELFF	TGTGCCAGCAGCACTCCCCTGGTGACACAGAACACCGGGGAGCTGTTTTTT
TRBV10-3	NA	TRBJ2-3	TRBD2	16	CAISEGTSGETDTQYF	TGTGCCATCAGTGAGGGGACTAGCGGGGAGACAGATACGCAGTATTTT
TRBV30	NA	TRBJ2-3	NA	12	CAWSERVDTQYF	TGTGCCTGGAGTGAAAGGGTAGATACGCAGTATTTT
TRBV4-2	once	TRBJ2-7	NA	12	CASSHDSDEQYF	TGTGCCAGCAGCCACGACAGCGACGAGCAGTACTTC
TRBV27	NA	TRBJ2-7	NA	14	CASSPGRSHHEQYF	TGTGCCAGCAGCCCGGGACGTAGTCACCACGAGCAGTACTTC
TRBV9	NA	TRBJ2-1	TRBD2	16	CASSALGGTVRDEQFF	TGTGCCAGCAGCGCCCTGGGGGGGACTGTAAGGGATGAGCAGTTCTTC
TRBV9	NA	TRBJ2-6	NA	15	CASREGISGANVLTF	TGTGCCAGCAGGGAGGGGATCTCTGGGGCCAACGTCCTGACTTTC
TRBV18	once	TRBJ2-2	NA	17	CASSPNFLNRAAGELFF	TGTGCCAGCTCACCTAATTTTCTGAACAGGGCGGCCGGGGAGCTGTTTTTT
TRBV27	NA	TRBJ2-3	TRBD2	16	CASSLSSGGPSDTQYF	TGTGCCAGCAGCCTTTCCTCGGGAGGGCCCTCAGATACGCAGTATTTT
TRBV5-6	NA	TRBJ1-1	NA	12	CASSPNRDPAFF	TGTGCCAGCAGCCCGAACCGGGATCCAGCTTTCTTT
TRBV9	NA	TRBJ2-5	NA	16	CASSAKGDIYQETQYF	TGTGCCAGCAGCGCAAAGGGGGACATATACCAAGAGACCCAGTACTTC
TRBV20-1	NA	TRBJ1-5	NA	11	CSVERGEKEVF	TGCAGTGTCGAGAGGGGGGAAAAGGAAGTCTTT
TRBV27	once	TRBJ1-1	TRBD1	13	CASRQGENTEAFF	TGTGCCAGCAGACAGGGGGAGAACACTGAAGCTTTCTTT
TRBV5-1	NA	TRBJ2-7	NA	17	CASSLAGSRDPLNEQYF	TGCGCCAGCAGCTTGGCCGGCAGCCGGGACCCTTTAAACGAGCAGTACTTC
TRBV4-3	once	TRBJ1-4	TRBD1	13	CASSLDRVEKLFF	TGCGCCAGCAGTCTGGACAGGGTTGAAAAACTGTTTTTT
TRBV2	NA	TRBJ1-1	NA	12	CASSGGVTEAFF	TGTGCCAGCAGTGGGGGGGTCACTGAAGCTTTCTTT
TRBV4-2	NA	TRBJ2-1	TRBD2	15	CASSPLLASYNEQFF	TGTGCCAGCAGCCCGCTACTAGCGAGCTACAATGAGCAGTTCTTC
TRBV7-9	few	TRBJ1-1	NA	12	CASNEPGTEAFF	TGTGCCAGCAACGAGCCCGGCACTGAAGCTTTCTTT
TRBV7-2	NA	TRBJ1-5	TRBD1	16	CASSLGTVYSNQPQHF	TGTGCCAGCAGCTTGGGGACAGTCTATAGCAATCAGCCCCAGCATTTT
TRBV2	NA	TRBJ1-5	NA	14	CAGRGGGRNQPQHF	TGTGCGGGACGGGGCGGGGGCCGCAATCAGCCCCAGCATTTT
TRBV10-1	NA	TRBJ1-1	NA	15	CASSESRQLNTEAFF	TGCGCCAGCAGTGAGTCCAGACAGCTGAACACTGAAGCTTTCTTT
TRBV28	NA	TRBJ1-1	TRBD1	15	CASSSPRTGGPEAFF	TGTGCCAGCAGTTCACCCCGGACAGGGGGTCCTGAAGCTTTCTTT
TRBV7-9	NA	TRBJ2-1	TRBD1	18	CASSSLQGDSFRDNEQFF	TGTGCCAGCAGCTCACTTCAAGGGGACAGCTTCAGGGACAATGAGCAGTTCTTC
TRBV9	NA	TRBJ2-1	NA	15	CASSDWGDPYNEQFF	TGTGCCAGCAGCGACTGGGGGGATCCCTACAATGAGCAGTTCTTC
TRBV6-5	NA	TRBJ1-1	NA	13	CASSLQVNTEAFF	TGTGCCAGCAGTTTACAGGTGAACACTGAAGCTTTCTTT
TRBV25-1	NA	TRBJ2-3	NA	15	CASSGRVSSTDTQYF	TGTGCCAGCAGTGGCAGGGTCTCTAGCACAGATACGCAGTATTTT
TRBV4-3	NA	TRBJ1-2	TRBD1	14	CASSQATGNYGYTF	TGCGCCAGCAGCCAAGCGACAGGGAACTATGGCTACACCTTC
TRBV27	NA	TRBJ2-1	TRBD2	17	CASSPRTSGSTYNEQFF	TGTGCCAGCAGTCCCCGGACTAGCGGGAGTACCTACAATGAGCAGTTCTTC
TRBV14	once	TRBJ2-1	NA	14	CASSYGREHNEQFF	TGTGCCAGCAGCTACGGACGGGAACACAATGAGCAGTTCTTC
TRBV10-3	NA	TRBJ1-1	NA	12	CAISDSAGEAFF	TGTGCCATCAGTGATTCTGCGGGTGAAGCTTTCTTT
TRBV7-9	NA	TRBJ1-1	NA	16	CASSLYATSAYTEAFF	TGTGCCAGCAGCTTATACGCTACATCGGCGTACACTGAAGCTTTCTTT
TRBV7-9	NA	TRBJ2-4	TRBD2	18	CASSYPPAGGLAKNIQYF	TGTGCCAGCAGCTATCCACCAGCGGGAGGGCTAGCCAAAAACATTCAGTACTTC
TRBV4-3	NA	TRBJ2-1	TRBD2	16	CASSQTIAGLMNEQFF	TGCGCCAGCAGCCAAACTATAGCGGGATTAATGAATGAGCAGTTCTTC
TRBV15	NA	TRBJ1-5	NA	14	CATSRTDANQPQHF	TGTGCCACCAGCAGAACTGATGCCAATCAGCCCCAGCATTTT
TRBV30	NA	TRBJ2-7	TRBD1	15	CAWSADRGITYEQYF	TGTGCCTGGAGCGCTGACAGGGGGATCACCTACGAGCAGTACTTC
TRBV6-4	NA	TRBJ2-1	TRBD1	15	CASAEEGQAYNEQFF	TGTGCCAGTGCCGAAGAGGGACAGGCCTACAATGAGCAGTTCTTC
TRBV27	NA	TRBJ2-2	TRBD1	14	CASSDRGHTGELFF	TGTGCCAGTTCGGACAGGGGGCACACCGGGGAGCTGTTTTTT